The 25 T cell receptor beta chains below come from one sample, sequenced in a study of CXCR3-negative and CXCR3-positive naive CD8 T cells. Researchers prepared the TRB cDNA libraries using 5' RACE with UMI labels. TCRdb reanalyzed the 5' RACE reads, giving one entry per CDR3 protein sequence and no DNA. This table holds around 50,000 distinct CDR3 sequences. The specimen sequenced was memory CD8+ T cells from blood. The receptor source for this set is a human donor in good health. Some clones in this sample may be carry-over from other donors' samples.

The chain has TRBV2 and TRBJ1-1; TCRdb returns TRBD1, unconfirmable since there is no DNA. The CDR3 runs to 13 residues. Looked up from germline, CDR1 is SNHLY and CDR2 is FYNNEI. CDR3 sequence: CASSDGAGAEAFF.

The chain joins TRBV27 to TRBJ2-1. CDR1 is MNHEY, CDR2 SMNVEV, per germline (reference sequence). This CDR3 comprises 16 residues. The CDR3 loop reads CASSLSISGALNEQFF.

The chain has TRBV19 and TRBJ1-1. Germline V gives CDR1 LNHDA, CDR2 SQIVND (reference sequence). The length of the CDR3 is 14 residues. CDR3 loop: CATGSPGLWTEAFF.

The chain carries TRBV29-1 and TRBJ1-1. The V gene's germline CDR1 is SQVTM and CDR2 ANQGSEA. This CDR3 is built from 13 residues. The CDR3 sequence: CSVDEAGNTEAFF.

The chain links TRBV7-9 to TRBJ1-1. This CDR3 region has 14 residues. Germline CDR1 is SEHNR and CDR2 is FQNEAQ (reference sequence). This chain's CDR3 is CASSLTDTNTGAFF.

This chain connects TRBV7-3 to TRBJ1-1; the TCRdb D gene call, TRBD1, has no DNA to confirm it. The V gene's germline CDR1 is SGHTA and CDR2 FQGTGA. The CDR3 length is 14 residues. The CDR3 sequence is CASSDLAGAAQAFF.

J is TRBJ1-1 and V is TRBV20-1; TCRdb reports TRBD1, a call that lacks DNA to check it against. This CDR3 has 16 amino acids. Germline loops: CDR1 DFQATT, CDR2 SNEGSKA (reference sequence). The CDR3 reads CSATGQGSLMNTEAFF.

The CDR3 sequence: CASHHGGKAFF. The chain uses TRBV13 and TRBJ1-1; TCRdb's D gene call, TRBD1, goes unchecked for lack of DNA. Germline CDR1 is PRHDT and CDR2 is FYEKMQ (reference sequence). The CDR3 loop spans 11 amino acids.

This chain links TRBV29-1 with TRBJ2-7; without DNA, the TCRdb call of TRBD1 cannot be checked. This CDR3 has 12 residues. CDR1 and CDR2 (germline): SQVTM, ANQGSEA. CDR3 sequence: CSGTGQGPEQYF.

This chain connects TRBV29-1 to TRBJ1-1. Germline values: CDR1 SQVTM, CDR2 ANQGSEA. There are 12 residues in the CDR3. The chain's CDR3 is CSVGKGGSEAFF.

This chain links TRBV6-4 with TRBJ2-1. This CDR3 contains 16 residues. In germline, CDR1 is MRHNA, CDR2 SNTAGT. The CDR3 loop is CASSDSTGSSYNEQFF.

This chain links TRBV29-1 with TRBJ2-7. The CDR3 consists of 14 residues. Germline V gene sequence: CDR1 SQVTM, CDR2 ANQGSEA. CDR3 protein: CSVVDGRNSYEQYF.

The chain recombines TRBV11-3 with TRBJ2-1; TCRdb picks TRBD1, but there is no DNA to check that call. Germline V lookup: CDR1 SGHNT, CDR2 YENEEA. The CDR3 is 13 amino acids. The CDR3 loop reads CASSLGAGNEQFF.

The chain couples TRBV27 to TRBJ2-1; TCRdb gives TRBD2 as the D gene, but with no DNA this cannot be confirmed. Germline values: CDR1 MNHEY, CDR2 SMNVEV (reference sequence). The CDR3 totals 15 residues. The CDR3 is CASSALAGVYNEQFF.

The V call is TRBV5-6, the J call TRBJ1-2; TCRdb proposes TRBD1, but this gene call is untestable without DNA. Germline CDR1 reads SGHDT; CDR2 reads YYEEEE. This CDR3 has 15 residues. The CDR3: CASSEGQLVNYGYTF.

This clonotype is classed as medium-sized by frequency. The rearrangement links TRBV20-1 to TRBJ2-7. CDR3 length equals 13 residues. CDR1 is DFQATT, CDR2 SNEGSKA, per germline (reference sequence). The chain's CDR3 is CSARDLRDYEQYF.

V usage is TRBV5-1 and J usage is TRBJ2-6. Germline loops: CDR1 SGHRS, CDR2 YFSETQ. The CDR3 has 15 amino acids. The CDR3 reads CASSLLGYGANVLTF. The full variable domain, in which reference TRBV5-1 and TRBJ2-6 provide the parts outside the CDR3, is KAGVTQTPRYLIKTRGQQVTLSCSPISGHRSVSWYQQTPGQGLQFLFEYFSETQRNKGNFPGRFSGRQFSNSRSEMNVSTLELGDSALYLCASSLLGYGANVLTFGAGSRLTVL.

The J gene is TRBJ1-2, the V gene TRBV20-1; TCRdb lists TRBD1, though no DNA is available to test this call. The CDR3 sequence is 13 residues long. Germline CDR1 and CDR2: DFQATT and SNEGSKA (reference sequence). CDR3 protein: CSALSQGPEGYTF.

The rearrangement links TRBV6-1 to TRBJ2-2; the D call from TCRdb, TRBD1, cannot be confirmed without DNA. The CDR3 extends over 14 amino acids. Per germline, CDR1 MNHNS and CDR2 SASEGT. CDR3 region: CASSPMGDTGELFF.

The chain carries TRBV20-1 and TRBJ1-1; TCRdb names TRBD1, which stays unverified in the absence of DNA. Germline lookup yields CDR1 DFQATT and CDR2 SNEGSKA (reference sequence). The CDR3 consists of 14 residues. The CDR3 here is CSALTYRGNTEAFF.

The chain combines TRBV27 with TRBJ2-7; TCRdb designates TRBD1, a call that cannot be tested without DNA. Germline V gene sequence: CDR1 MNHEY, CDR2 SMNVEV (reference sequence). This CDR3 contains 13 residues. CDR3 loop: CASSLSGGHEQYF.

V is TRBV28 and J is TRBJ1-5. Germline V gives CDR1 MDHEN, CDR2 SYDVKM. The CDR3 covers 19 residues. CDR3 region: CASSLQLGLKGASNQPQHF.

The chain uses TRBV7-9 and TRBJ1-1; TCRdb proposes TRBD1, but this gene call is untestable without DNA. CDR3 length: 16 residues. In germline, CDR1 is SEHNR, CDR2 FQNEAQ (reference sequence). CDR3: CASSSDREGVSTEAFF.

V gene TRBV25-1 combines with J gene TRBJ1-2. This CDR3 is 13 amino acids long. CDR1 is MGHDK, CDR2 SYGVNS, per germline. Here the CDR3 reads CPSSEYARYGYTF.

This CDR3 is CSASRGSEAFF. The chain employs TRBV20-1 and TRBJ1-1. Germline assignment: CDR1 DFQATT and CDR2 SNEGSKA (reference sequence). The CDR3 consists of 11 residues.